The sequence of this T cell receptor beta chain was determined in a study of CD8 T cells in Susac syndrome. Reverse transcription used roughly 0.45 to 1 ug RNA and random hexamers. TCRdb re-analysed the immunoSEQ multiplex PCR reads in MiXCR, keeping a single row per CDR3 protein. The top ten hold roughly 0.21% of the sample, which has fewer than 350,000 distinct CDR3 sequences, over 75% seen once. Material: CD8+ T cells from PBMCs. This receptor was identified in a human donor with multiple sclerosis.

CDR3 bases: TGCAGCGTTGGGTGGACAGAAAACTATGGCTACACCTTC. Protein sequence: CSVGWTENYGYTF. The chain joins TRBV29-1 to TRBJ1-2, with D perhaps matching TRBD1 (6 bases). Germline V gives CDR1 SQVTM, CDR2 ANQGSEA. The V end lost 4 bases, the J end lost 2 bases, and 11 bases lay between the germline ends. The CDR3 extends over 13 amino acids.